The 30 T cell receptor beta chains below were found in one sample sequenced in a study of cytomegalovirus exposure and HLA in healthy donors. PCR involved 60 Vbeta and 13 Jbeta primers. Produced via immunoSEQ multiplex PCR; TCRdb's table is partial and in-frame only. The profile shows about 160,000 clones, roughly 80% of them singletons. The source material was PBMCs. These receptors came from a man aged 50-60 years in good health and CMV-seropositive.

The DNA of the CDR3 is TGTGCCAGCAGTGCCAACCGGGACAGGCATGGCTACACCTTC. Its protein product is CASSANRDRHGYTF. V and J are TRBV28 and TRBJ1-2; 8 bases are a match to TRBD1. The CDR3 is 14 amino acids. V lost 5 bases and J lost 6; bases outside the gene matches: 8. Looked up from germline, CDR1 is MDHEN and CDR2 is SYDVKM.

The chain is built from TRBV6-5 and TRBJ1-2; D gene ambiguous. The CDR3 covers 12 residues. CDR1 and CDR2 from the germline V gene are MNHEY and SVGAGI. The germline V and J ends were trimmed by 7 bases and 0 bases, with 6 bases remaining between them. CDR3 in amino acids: CASMAANYGYTF. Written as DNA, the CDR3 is TGTGCCAGCATGGCAGCTAACTATGGCTACACCTTC.

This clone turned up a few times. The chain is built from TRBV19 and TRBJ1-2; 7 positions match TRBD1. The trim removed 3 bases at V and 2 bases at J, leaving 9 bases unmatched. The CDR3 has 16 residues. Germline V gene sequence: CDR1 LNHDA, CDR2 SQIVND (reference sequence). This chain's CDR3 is CASSIDRAGGNYGYTF. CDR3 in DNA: TGTGCCAGTAGTATTGATAGGGCAGGGGGGAACTATGGCTACACCTTC.

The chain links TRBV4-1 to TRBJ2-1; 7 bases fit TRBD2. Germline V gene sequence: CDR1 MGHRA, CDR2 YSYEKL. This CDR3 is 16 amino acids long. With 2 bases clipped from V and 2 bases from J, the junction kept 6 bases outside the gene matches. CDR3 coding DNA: TGCGCCAGCAGCCAATCGAGTGGACTAGCCTACAATGAGCAGTTCTTC. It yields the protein CASSQSSGLAYNEQFF.

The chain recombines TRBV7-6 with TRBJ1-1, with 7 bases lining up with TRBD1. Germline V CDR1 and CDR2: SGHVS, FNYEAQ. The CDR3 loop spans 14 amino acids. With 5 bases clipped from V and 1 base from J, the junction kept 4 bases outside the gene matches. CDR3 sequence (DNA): TGTGCCAGCAGCCCAACAGGGGCGAACACTGAAGCTTTCTTT. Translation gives CASSPTGANTEAFF.

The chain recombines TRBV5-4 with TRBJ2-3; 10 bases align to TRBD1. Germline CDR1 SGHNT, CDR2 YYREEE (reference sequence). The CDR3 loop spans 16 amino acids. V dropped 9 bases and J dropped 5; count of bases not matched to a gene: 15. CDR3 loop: CATRTGGYLVGDTQYF. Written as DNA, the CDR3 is TGTGCCACCCGGACAGGGGGATATTTGGTGGGAGATACGCAGTATTTT.

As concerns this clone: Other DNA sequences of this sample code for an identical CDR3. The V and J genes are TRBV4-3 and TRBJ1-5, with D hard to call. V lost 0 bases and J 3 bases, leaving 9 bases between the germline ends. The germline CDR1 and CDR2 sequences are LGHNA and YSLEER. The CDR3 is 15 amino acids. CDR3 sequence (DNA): TGCGCCAGCAGCCAAGAGAGCGGGAACAATCAGCCCCAGCATTTT. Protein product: CASSQESGNNQPQHF.

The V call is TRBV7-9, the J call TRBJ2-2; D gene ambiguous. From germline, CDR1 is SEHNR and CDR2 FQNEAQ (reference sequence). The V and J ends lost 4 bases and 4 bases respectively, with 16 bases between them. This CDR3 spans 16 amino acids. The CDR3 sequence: CASSSALGRGTGELFF. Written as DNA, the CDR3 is TGTGCCAGCAGCTCCGCCTTAGGTCGAGGCACCGGGGAGCTGTTTTTT.

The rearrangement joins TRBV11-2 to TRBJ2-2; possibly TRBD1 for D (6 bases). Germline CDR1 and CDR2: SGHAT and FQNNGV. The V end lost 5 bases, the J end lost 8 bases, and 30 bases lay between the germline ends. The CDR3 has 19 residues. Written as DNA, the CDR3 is TGTGCCAGCAGCCAAACTCTTCCGGGACATAGGTATTCTGCAGGGGAGCTGTTTTTT. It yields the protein CASSQTLPGHRYSAGELFF.

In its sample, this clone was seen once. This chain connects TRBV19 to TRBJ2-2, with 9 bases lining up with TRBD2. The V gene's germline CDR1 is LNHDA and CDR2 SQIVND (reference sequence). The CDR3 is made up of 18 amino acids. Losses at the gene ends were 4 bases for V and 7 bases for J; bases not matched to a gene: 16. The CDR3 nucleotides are TGTGCCAGTAGTACCGTGGGAGGAGCGGGGGGCCCCCACGGGGAGCTGTTTTTT. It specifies CASSTVGGAGGPHGELFF.

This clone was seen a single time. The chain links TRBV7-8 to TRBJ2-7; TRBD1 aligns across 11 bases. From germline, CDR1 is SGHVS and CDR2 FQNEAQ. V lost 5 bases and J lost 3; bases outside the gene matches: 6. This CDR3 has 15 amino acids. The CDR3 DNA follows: TGTGCCAGCAGCGCCCGGGACAGGGGGTTCTACGAGCAGTACTTC. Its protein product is CASSARDRGFYEQYF. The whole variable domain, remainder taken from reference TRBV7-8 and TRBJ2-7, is GAGVSQSPRYKVAKRGQDVALRCDPISGHVSLFWYQQALGQGPEFLTYFQNEAQLDKSGLPSDRFFAERPEGSVSTLKIQRTQQEDSAVYLCASSARDRGFYEQYFGPGTRLTVT.

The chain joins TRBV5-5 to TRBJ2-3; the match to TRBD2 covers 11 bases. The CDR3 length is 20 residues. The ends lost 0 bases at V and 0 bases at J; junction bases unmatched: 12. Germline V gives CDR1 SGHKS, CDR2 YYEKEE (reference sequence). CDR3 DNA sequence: TGTGCCAGCAGCTTGGTGGGCCTAGCGGGGGGTTTCGCTAGCACAGATACGCAGTATTTT. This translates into CASSLVGLAGGFASTDTQYF.

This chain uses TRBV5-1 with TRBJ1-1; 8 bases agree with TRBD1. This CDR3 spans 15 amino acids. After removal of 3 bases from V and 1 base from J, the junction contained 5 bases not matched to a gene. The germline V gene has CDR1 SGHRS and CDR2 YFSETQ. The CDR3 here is CASSSGTGGNTEAFF. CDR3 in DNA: TGCGCCAGCAGCTCCGGGACAGGCGGGAACACTGAAGCTTTCTTT.

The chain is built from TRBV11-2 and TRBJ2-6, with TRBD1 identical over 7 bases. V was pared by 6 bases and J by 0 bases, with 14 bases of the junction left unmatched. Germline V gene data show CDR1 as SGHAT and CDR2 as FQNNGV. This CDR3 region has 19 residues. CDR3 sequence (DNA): TGTGCCAGCAGAACCCGACCGGGACAGCTTCGCTCTGGGGCCAACGTCCTGACTTTC. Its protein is CASRTRPGQLRSGANVLTF.

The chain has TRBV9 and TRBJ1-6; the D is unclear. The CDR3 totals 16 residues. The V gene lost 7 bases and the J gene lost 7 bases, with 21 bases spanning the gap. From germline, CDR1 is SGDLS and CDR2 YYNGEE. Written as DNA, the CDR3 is TGTGCCAGCGCCGGGCCAGCGGCCAGACCAAATTCACCCCTCCACTTT. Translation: CASAGPAARPNSPLHF.

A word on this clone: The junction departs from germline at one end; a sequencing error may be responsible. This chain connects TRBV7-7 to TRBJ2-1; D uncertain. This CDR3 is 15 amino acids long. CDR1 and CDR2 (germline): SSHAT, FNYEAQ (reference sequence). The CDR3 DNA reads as TGTGCTAGCAGCTTAGGCGGATTAGGAAACAATGAGCAGTTCTTC. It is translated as CASSLGGLGNNEQFF.

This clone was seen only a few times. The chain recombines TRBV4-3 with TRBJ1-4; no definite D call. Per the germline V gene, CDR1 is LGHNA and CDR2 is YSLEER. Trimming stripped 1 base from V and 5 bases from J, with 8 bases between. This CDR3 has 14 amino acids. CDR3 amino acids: CASSQGVANEKLFF. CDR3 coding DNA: TGCGCCAGCAGCCAAGGAGTTGCGAATGAAAAACTGTTTTTT.

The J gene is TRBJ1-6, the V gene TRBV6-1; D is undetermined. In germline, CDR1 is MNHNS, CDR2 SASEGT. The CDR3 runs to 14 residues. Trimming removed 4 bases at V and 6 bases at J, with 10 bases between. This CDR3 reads CASSALSLNSPLHF. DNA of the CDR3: TGTGCCAGCAGTGCCCTCTCTCTTAATTCACCCCTCCACTTT.

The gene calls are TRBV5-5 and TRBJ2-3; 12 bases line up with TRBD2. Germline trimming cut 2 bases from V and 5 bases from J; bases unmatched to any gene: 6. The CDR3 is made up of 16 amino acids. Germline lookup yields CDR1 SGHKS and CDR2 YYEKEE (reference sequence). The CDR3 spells CASSFRLAGGLDTQYF. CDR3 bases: TGTGCCAGCAGCTTTCGGCTAGCGGGGGGGTTAGATACGCAGTATTTT.

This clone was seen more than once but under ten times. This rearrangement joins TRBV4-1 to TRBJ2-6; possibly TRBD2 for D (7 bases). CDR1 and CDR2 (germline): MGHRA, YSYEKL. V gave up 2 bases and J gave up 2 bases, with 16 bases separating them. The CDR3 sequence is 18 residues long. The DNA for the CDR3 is TGCGCCAGCAGCCAACCCCGGGGGGCAGATACTGGGGCCAACGTCCTGACTTTC. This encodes CASSQPRGADTGANVLTF.

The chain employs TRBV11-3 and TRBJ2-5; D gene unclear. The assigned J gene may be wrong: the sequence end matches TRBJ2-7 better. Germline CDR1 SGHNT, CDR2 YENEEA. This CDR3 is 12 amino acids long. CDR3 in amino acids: CASSLDRGEQYF. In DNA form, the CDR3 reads TGTGCCAGCAGCTTAGACCGAGGCGAGCAGTACTTC.

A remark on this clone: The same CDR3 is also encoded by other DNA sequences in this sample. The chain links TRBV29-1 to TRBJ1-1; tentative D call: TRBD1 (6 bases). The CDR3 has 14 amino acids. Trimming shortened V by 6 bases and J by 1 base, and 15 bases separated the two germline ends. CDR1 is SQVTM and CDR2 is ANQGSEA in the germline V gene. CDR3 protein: CSVPAGGANTEAFF. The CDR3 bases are TGCAGCGTCCCCGCCGGGGGGGCGAACACTGAAGCTTTCTTT.

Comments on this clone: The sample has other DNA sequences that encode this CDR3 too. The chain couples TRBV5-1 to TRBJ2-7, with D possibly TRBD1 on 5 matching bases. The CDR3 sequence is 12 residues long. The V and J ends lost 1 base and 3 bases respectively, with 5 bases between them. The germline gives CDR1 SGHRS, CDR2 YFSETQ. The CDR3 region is CASSLQGYEQYF. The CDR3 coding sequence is TGCGCCAGCAGCTTGCAGGGCTACGAGCAGTACTTC.

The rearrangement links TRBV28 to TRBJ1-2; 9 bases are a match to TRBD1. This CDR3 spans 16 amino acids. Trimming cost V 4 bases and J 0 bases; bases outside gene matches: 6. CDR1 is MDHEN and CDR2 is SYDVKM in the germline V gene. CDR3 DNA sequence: TGTGCCAGCAGTTCGTATGACAGGGGGTCTAACTATGGCTACACCTTC. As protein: CASSSYDRGSNYGYTF.

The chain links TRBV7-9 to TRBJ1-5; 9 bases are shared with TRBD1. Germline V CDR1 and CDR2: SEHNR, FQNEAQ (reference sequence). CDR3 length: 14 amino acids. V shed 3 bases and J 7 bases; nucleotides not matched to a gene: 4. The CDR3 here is CASSLGTGRQPQHF. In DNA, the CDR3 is TGTGCCAGCAGCTTGGGGACAGGGCGACAGCCCCAGCATTTT.

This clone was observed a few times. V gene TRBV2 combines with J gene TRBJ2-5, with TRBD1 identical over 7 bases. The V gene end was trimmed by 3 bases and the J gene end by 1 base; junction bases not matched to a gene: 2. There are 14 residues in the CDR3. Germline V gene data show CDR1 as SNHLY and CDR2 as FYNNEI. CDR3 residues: CASSDRGLQETQYF. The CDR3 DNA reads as TGTGCCAGCAGTGATAGGGGGCTCCAAGAGACCCAGTACTTC.

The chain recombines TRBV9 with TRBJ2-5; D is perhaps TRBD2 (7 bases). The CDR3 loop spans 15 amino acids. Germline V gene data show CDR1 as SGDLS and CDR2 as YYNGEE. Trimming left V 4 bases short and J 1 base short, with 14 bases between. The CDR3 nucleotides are TGTGCCAGCAGCCTTTGGGGGGGGGCCCAAGAGACCCAGTACTTC. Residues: CASSLWGGAQETQYF.

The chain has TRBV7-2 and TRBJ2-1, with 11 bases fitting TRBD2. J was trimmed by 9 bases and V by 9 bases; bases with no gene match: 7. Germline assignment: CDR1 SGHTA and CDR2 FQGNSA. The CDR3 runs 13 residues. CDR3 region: CASFIAGGLEQFF. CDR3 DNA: TGTGCCAGTTTCATAGCGGGGGGGCTTGAGCAGTTCTTC.

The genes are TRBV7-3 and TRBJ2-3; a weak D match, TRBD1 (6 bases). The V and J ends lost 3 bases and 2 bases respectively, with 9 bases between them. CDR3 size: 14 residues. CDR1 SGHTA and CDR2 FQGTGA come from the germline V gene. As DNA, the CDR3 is TGTGCCAGCAGCTTTCCAGGGGTCACAGATACGCAGTATTTT. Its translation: CASSFPGVTDTQYF.

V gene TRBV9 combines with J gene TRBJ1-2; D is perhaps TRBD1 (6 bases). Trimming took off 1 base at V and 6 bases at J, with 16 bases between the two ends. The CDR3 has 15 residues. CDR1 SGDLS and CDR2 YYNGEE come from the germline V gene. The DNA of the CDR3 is TGTGCCAGCAGCGTACAGGGAGGGGGAGGAAATGGCTACACCTTC. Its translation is CASSVQGGGGNGYTF.